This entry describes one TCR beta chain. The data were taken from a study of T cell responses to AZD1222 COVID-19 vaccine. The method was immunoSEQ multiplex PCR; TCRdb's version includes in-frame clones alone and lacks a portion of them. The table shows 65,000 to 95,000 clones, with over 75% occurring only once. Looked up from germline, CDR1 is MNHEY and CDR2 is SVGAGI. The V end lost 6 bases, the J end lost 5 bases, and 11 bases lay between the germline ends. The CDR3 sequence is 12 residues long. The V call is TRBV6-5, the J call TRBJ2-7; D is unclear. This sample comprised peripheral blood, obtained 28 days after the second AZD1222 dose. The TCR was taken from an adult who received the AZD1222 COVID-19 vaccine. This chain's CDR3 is CASRDHRNEQYF. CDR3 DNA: TGTGCCAGCAGAGATCATCGCAACGAGCAGTACTTC.